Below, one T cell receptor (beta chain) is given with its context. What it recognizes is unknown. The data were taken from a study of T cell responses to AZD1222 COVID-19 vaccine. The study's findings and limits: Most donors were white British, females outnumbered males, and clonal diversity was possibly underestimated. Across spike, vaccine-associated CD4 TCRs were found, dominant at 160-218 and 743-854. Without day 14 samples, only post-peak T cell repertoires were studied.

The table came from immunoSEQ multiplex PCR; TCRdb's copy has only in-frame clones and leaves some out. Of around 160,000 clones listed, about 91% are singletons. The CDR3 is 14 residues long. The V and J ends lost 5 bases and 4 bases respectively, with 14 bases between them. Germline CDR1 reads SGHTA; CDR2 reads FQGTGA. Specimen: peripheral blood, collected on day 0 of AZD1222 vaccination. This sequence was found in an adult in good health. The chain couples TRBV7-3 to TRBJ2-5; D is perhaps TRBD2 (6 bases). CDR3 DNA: TGTGCCAGCAGCCAATCATCCGGGGGAGAGACCCAGTACTTC. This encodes CASSQSSGGETQYF.